Shown below are 7 T cell receptor beta chains from a single sample sequenced in a study of blood T cell repertoires in COVID-19. Clones were sequenced by immunoSEQ multiplex PCR, and TCRdb holds only the in-frame ones, with some missing. The sample contains 150,000 to 200,000 clones, 86% of which appear only once. The sample comprised peripheral blood. These receptors originate from a man between 65 and 85 years old with active or convalescent COVID-19.

This clone has a single count. The junction differs from germline at one of its ends, possibly a read error. V and J are TRBV7-7 and TRBJ1-4, with D maybe TRBD1 (5 bases). The length of the CDR3 is 13 residues. The germline gives CDR1 SSHAT, CDR2 FNYEAQ (reference sequence). This CDR3 reads CASSSGPRGKLFF. The CDR3, as DNA: TGTGCTAGCAGCTCCGGACCAAGGGGAAAACTGTTTTTT.

The J gene is TRBJ2-7, the V gene TRBV6-5, with 13 bases lining up with TRBD2. Losses at the gene ends were 7 bases for V and 2 bases for J; bases not matched to a gene: 5. The germline CDR1 and CDR2 sequences are MNHEY and SVGAGI. The CDR3 runs 15 residues. The CDR3 loop is CASTGLAGEAYEQYF. CDR3 in DNA: TGTGCCAGCACCGGACTAGCGGGAGAAGCCTACGAGCAGTACTTC.

The gene calls are TRBV6-5 and TRBJ1-1; D might be TRBD1 (6 bases). The CDR3 runs 13 residues. CDR1 MNHEY and CDR2 SVGAGI come from the germline V gene. Trimming stripped 6 bases from V and 4 bases from J, with 12 bases between. CDR3 in amino acids: CASRKQGGTEAFF. DNA for the CDR3: TGTGCCAGCAGAAAACAGGGTGGCACTGAAGCTTTCTTT.

The chain couples TRBV6-6 to TRBJ2-7, with D possibly being TRBD1 (5 bases). In germline, CDR1 is MNHNY, CDR2 SVGAGI (reference sequence). V was clipped by 2 bases and J by 0 bases, with 11 bases between them. The CDR3 has 15 amino acids. The CDR3 DNA follows: TGTGCCAGCAGTTACATAGGGGTCCTCTCCTACGAGCAGTACTTC. Amino acid sequence: CASSYIGVLSYEQYF.

The chain combines TRBV7-9 with TRBJ2-3; TRBD2 aligns across 10 bases. V lost 1 base to trimming and J lost 4 bases; unmatched junction nucleotides: 5. CDR1 is SEHNR, CDR2 FQNEAQ, per germline (reference sequence). The CDR3 runs to 16 residues. CDR3 nucleotide sequence: TGTGCCAGCAGCTTAGGGGTAGCGGGAGGTGCAGATACGCAGTATTTT. Its translation is CASSLGVAGGADTQYF.

The chain couples TRBV3-1 (or the pseudogene TRBV3-2) to TRBJ2-5, with D tentatively TRBD2 (5 bases). The germline CDR1 and CDR2 sequences are LGHDT and YNNKEL (reference sequence). V shed 4 bases and J shed 4 bases, with 16 bases lying between them. The CDR3 covers 15 residues. CDR3 sequence: CASSRNLARGETQYF. In nucleotides, the CDR3 is TGTGCCAGCAGCCGGAACCTTGCCCGGGGAGAGACCCAGTACTTC.

The chain joins TRBV6-1 to TRBJ2-7; 7 bases match TRBD1. V shed 5 bases and J 10 bases; nucleotides not matched to a gene: 5. This CDR3 has 11 residues. Germline V lookup: CDR1 MNHNS, CDR2 SASEGT. Here the CDR3 DNA reads TGTGCCAGCAGTCCCGGGACAGAACAGTACTTC. It codes for CASSPGTEQYF.